Below are 8 T cell receptor beta chains sequenced from a single sample in a study of OX40 agonist ivuxolimab in advanced cancers. Some clones are missing from TCRdb's copy, which holds only in-frame ones; the method was immunoSEQ multiplex PCR. Of almost 50,000 clones in the sample, around 80% were seen once. This specimen consisted of CD4+ or CD8+ T cells sorted from blood, obtained in a trial of the OX40 agonist ivuxolimab. The receptors were sampled from an adult with an advanced solid tumor such as melanoma, head and neck, liver or kidney cancer.

The genes are TRBV7-6 and TRBJ2-1; a possible D gene is TRBD1 (7 bases). The V end lost 5 bases, the J end lost 2 bases, and 10 bases lay between the germline ends. The CDR3 totals 14 residues. Germline lookup yields CDR1 SGHVS and CDR2 FNYEAQ. CDR3 nucleotides: TGTGCCAGCAGCCCAGGGGGGACCTACAATGAGCAGTTCTTC. Its translation: CASSPGGTYNEQFF. Complete variable domain (other parts from reference TRBV7-6 and TRBJ2-1): GAGVSQSPRYKVTKRGQDVALRCDPISGHVSLYWYRQALGQGPEFLTYFNYEAQQDKSGLPNDRFSAERPEGSISTLTIQRTEQRDSAMYRCASSPGGTYNEQFFGPGTRLTVL.

This chain connects TRBV6-6 to TRBJ1-1; D is uncertain. Trimming removed 7 bases at V and 10 bases at J, with 13 bases between. Per the germline V gene, CDR1 is MNHNY and CDR2 is SVGAGI (reference sequence). This CDR3 region has 11 residues. In DNA form, the CDR3 reads TGTGCCAGCACTACTCGGGGAGTAGCTTTCTTT. Amino acids: CASTTRGVAFF.

The chain carries TRBV7-8 and TRBJ2-7; 11 bases match TRBD1. The CDR3 has 15 residues. J gave up 3 bases and V 2 bases, and 3 bases lay outside the gene matches. CDR1 is SGHVS, CDR2 FQNEAQ, per germline. This chain's CDR3 is CASSLIGTGGYEQYF. The CDR3 DNA sequence: TGTGCCAGCAGCTTAATCGGGACAGGGGGCTACGAGCAGTACTTC.

V usage is TRBV6-1 and J usage is TRBJ1-1, with D unresolved. V lost 5 bases and J lost 5, with 6 bases in between. In germline, CDR1 is MNHNS, CDR2 SASEGT. CDR3 length: 11 residues. The CDR3 sequence: CASSPNTEAFF. The CDR3 DNA reads as TGTGCCAGCAGTCCCAATACTGAAGCTTTCTTT.

The CDR3 coding sequence is TGTGCCAGTAGTCCTAACGACAGGGCTCCTTATGGCTACACCTTC. Encoded protein: CASSPNDRAPYGYTF. The genes are TRBV19 and TRBJ1-2, with 7 positions matching TRBD1. CDR1 and CDR2 (germline): LNHDA, SQIVND (reference sequence). CDR3 length: 15 residues. The J segment lost 5 bases and the V segment lost 5 bases, leaving 11 bases of the junction unmatched.

This clone showed up just once. The chain carries TRBV5-3 and TRBJ2-5, with TRBD2 identical over 14 bases. TRBV5-3 is an ORF, and what it does is uncertain. V shed 3 bases, J shed 1 base, and the junction held 2 bases outside the gene matches. This CDR3 is built from 16 residues. In nucleotides, the CDR3 is TGTGCCAGAAGCTCGGGACTAGCGGGAGTCCAAGAGACCCAGTACTTC. Protein product: CARSSGLAGVQETQYF.

The gene calls are TRBV4-3 and TRBJ1-2, with 10 bases lining up with TRBD1. Germline V gene sequence: CDR1 LGHNA, CDR2 YSLEER. This CDR3 has 18 residues. V was pared by 1 base and J by 1 base, with 9 bases of the junction left unmatched. The CDR3 nucleotides read TGCGCCAGCAGCCAAGGACCCGGGACAGGGGACCTTAACTATGGCTACACCTTC. It specifies CASSQGPGTGDLNYGYTF.

The chain recombines TRBV9 with TRBJ2-1; D may be TRBD1 (5 bases). The CDR3 sequence is 16 residues long. V was shortened by 0 bases and J by 0 bases, with 10 bases between the two germline ends. Germline CDR1 is SGDLS and CDR2 is YYNGEE. The CDR3 region is CASSVGGVSSYNEQFF. Written as DNA, the CDR3 is TGTGCCAGCAGCGTAGGGGGCGTGAGCTCCTACAATGAGCAGTTCTTC.